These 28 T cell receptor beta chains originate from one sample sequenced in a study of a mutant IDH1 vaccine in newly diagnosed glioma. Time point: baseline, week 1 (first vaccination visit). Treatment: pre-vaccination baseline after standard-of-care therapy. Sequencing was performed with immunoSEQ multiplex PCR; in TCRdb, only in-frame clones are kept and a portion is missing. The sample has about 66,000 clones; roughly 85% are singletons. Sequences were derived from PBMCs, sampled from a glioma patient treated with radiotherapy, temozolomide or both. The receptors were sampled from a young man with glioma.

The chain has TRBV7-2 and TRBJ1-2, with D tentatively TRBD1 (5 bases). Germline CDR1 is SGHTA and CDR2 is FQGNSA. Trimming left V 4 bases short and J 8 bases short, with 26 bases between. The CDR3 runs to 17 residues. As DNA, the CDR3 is TGTGCCAGCAGCTATAAGCGGGACTCCCGGCCAACGAGCGGCTACACCTTC. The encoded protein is CASSYKRDSRPTSGYTF.

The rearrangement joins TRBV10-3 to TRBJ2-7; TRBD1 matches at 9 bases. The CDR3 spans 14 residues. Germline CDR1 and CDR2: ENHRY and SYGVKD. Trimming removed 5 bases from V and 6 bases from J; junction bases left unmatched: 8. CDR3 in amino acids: CAISRDRDSSEQYF. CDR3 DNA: TGTGCCATCAGTAGGGACAGGGATTCATCCGAGCAGTACTTC.

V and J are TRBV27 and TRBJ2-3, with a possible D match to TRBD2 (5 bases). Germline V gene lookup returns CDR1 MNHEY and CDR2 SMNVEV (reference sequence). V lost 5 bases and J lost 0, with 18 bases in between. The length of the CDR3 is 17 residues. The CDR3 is CASSPPRLPRSTDTQYF. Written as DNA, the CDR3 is TGTGCCAGCAGTCCACCGCGACTACCGCGGAGCACAGATACGCAGTATTTT.

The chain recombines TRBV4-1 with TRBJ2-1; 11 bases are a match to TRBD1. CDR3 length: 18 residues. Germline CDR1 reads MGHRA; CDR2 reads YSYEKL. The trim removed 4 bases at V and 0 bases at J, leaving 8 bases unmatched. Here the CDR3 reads CASSPGQGVSSSYNEQFF. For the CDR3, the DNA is TGCGCCAGCAGCCCGGGACAGGGGGTTTCAAGCTCCTACAATGAGCAGTTCTTC.

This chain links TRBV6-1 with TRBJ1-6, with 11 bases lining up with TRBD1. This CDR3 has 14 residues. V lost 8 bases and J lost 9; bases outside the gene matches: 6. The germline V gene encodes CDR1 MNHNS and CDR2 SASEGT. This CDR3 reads CASSGQGAISPLHF. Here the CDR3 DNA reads TGTGCCAGCTCAGGACAGGGGGCGATTTCACCCCTCCACTTT.

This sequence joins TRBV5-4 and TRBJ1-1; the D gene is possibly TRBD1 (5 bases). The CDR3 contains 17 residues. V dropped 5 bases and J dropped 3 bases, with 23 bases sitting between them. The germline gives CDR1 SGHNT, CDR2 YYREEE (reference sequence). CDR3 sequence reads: CASSSQGRVNGDTEAFF. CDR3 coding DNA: TGTGCCAGCAGTTCCCAGGGTAGGGTGAATGGGGACACTGAAGCTTTCTTT.

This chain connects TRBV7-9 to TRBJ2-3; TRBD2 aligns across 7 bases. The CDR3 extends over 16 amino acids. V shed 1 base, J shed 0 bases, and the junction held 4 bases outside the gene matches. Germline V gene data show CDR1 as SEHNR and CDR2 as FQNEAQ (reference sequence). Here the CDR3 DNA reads TGTGCCAGCAGCTTAGGGCGAGCGGGAAGCACAGATACGCAGTATTTT. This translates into CASSLGRAGSTDTQYF.

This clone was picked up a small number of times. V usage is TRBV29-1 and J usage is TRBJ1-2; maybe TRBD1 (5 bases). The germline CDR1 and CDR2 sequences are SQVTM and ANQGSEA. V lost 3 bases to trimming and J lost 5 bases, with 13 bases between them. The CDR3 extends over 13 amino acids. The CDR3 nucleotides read TGCAGCGTTGACGGGGGAGTGAAGTATGGCTACACCTTC. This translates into CSVDGGVKYGYTF.

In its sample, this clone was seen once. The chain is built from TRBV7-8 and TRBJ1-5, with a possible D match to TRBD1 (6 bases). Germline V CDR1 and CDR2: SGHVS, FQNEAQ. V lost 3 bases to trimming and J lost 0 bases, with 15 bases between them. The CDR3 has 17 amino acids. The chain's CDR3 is CASSFEGTGLSNQPQHF. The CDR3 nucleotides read TGTGCCAGCAGCTTTGAGGGCACAGGGCTTAGCAATCAGCCCCAGCATTTT.

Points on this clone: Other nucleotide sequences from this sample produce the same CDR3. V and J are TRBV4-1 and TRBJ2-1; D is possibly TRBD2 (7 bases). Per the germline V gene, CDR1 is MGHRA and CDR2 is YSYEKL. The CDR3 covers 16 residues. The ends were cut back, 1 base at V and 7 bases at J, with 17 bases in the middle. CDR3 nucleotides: TGCGCCAGCAGCCAAGCCGGGGGGCCTTCAATAAATGAGCAGTTCTTC. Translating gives CASSQAGGPSINEQFF.

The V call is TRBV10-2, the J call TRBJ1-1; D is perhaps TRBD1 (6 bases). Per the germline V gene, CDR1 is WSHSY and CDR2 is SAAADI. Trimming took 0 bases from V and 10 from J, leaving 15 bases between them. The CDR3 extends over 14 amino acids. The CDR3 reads CASSESANRVGAFF. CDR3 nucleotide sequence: TGCGCCAGCAGTGAGTCTGCTAACAGGGTAGGAGCTTTCTTT.

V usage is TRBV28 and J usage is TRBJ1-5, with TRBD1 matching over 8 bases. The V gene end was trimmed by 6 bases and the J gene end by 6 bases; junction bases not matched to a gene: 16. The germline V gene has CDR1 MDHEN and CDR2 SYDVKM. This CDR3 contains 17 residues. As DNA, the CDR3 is TGTGCCAGCAGCCCGACCTCCGGGACAGGAAGCGGTCAGCCCCAGCATTTT. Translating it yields CASSPTSGTGSGQPQHF.

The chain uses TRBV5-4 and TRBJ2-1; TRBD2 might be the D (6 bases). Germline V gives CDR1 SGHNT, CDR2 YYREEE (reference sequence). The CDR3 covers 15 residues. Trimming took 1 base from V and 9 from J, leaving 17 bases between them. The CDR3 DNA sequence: TGTGCCAGCAGCTTGTCGCGGGACGCCTGGGGTGAGCAGTTCTTC. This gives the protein CASSLSRDAWGEQFF.

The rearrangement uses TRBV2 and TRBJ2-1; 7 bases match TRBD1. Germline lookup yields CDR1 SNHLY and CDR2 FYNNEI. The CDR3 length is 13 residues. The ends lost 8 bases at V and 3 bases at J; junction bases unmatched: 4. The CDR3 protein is CASGTALYNEQFF. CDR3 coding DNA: TGTGCCAGCGGGACAGCTCTCTACAATGAGCAGTTCTTC.

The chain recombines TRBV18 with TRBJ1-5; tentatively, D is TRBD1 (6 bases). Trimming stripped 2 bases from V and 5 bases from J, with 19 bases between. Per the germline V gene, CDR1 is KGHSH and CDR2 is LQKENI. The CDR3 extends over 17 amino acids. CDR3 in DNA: TGTGCCAGCTCACCATTGTTTGTAGTAACAGGGCATCAGCCCCAGCATTTT. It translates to CASSPLFVVTGHQPQHF.

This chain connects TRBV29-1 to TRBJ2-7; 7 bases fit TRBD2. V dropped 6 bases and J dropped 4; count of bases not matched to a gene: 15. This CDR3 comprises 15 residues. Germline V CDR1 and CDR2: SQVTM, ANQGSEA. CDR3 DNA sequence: TGCAGCGTCAGCCGGGAGCCAGCGGGAAAGTACGAGCAGTACTTC. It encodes CSVSREPAGKYEQYF.

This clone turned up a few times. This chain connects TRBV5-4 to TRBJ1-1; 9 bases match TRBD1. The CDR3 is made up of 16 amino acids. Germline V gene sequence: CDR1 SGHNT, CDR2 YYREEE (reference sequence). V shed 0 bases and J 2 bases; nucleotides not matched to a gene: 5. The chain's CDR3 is CASSLGGQGINTEAFF. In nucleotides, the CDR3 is TGTGCCAGCAGCTTGGGGGGACAGGGAATTAACACTGAAGCTTTCTTT.

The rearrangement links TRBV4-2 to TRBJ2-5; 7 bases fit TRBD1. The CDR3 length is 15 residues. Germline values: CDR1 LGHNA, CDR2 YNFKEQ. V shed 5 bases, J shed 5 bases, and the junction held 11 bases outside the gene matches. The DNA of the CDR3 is TGTGCCAGCAGCTTGACAGGGCAGTTTGGGGAGACCCAGTACTTC. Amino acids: CASSLTGQFGETQYF.

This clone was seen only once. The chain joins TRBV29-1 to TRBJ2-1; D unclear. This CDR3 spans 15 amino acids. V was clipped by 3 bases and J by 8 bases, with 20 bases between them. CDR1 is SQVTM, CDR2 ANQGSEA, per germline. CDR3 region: CSVDGPRVLPHEQFF. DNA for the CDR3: TGCAGCGTTGATGGCCCCCGGGTCCTTCCCCATGAGCAGTTCTTC.

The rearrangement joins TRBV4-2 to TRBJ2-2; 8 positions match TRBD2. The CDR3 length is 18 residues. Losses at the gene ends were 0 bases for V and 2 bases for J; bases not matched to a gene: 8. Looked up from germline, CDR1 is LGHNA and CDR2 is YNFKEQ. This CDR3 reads CASSQDGTGGPNTGELFF. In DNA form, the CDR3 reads TGTGCCAGCAGCCAAGATGGGACGGGGGGGCCTAACACCGGGGAGCTGTTTTTT.

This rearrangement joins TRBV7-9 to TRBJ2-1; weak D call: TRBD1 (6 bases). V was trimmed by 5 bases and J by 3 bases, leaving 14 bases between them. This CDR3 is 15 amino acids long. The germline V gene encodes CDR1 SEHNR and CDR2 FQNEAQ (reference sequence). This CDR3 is CASSEDSGYYNEQFF. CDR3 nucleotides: TGTGCCAGCAGCGAGGACAGTGGGTACTACAATGAGCAGTTCTTC.

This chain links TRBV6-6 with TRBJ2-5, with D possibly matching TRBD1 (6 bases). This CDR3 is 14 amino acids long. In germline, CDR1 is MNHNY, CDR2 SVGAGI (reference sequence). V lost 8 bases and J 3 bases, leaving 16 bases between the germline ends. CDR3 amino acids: CASGPRDTKETQYF. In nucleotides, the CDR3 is TGTGCCAGCGGTCCCCGGGACACAAAAGAGACCCAGTACTTC.

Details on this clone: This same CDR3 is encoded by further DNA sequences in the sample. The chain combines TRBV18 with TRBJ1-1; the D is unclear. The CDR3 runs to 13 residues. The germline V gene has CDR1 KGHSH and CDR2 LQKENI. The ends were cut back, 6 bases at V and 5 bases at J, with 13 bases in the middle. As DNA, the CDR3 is TGTGCCAGCTCGCCCGTCCTGAGAACTGAAGCTTTCTTT. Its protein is CASSPVLRTEAFF.

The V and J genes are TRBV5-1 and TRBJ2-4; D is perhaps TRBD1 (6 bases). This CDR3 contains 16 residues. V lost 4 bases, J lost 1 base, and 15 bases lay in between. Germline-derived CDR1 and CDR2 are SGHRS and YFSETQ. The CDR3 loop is CASSTQGWGAKNIQYF. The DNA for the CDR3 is TGCGCCAGCAGCACTCAGGGGTGGGGCGCCAAAAACATTCAGTACTTC.

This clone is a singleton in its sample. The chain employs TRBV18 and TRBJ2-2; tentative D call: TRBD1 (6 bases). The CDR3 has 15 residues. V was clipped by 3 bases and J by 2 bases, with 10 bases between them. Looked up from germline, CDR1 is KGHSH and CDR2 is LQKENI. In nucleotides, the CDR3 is TGTGCCAGCTCACCGGGCAGGGGAAACACCGGGGAGCTGTTTTTT. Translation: CASSPGRGNTGELFF.

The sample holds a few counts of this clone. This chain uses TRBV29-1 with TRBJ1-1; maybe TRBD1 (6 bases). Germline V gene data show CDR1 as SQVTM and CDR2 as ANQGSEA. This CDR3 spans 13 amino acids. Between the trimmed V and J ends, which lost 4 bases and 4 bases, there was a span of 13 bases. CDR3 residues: CSVAEGDRTEAFF. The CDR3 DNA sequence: TGCAGCGTTGCCGAGGGGGATCGCACTGAAGCTTTCTTT.

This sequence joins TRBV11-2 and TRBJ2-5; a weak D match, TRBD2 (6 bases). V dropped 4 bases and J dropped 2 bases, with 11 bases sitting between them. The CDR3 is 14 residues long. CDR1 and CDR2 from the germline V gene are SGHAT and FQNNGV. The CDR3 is CASSYAGPQETQYF. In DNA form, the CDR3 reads TGTGCCAGCAGCTACGCGGGGCCACAAGAGACCCAGTACTTC.

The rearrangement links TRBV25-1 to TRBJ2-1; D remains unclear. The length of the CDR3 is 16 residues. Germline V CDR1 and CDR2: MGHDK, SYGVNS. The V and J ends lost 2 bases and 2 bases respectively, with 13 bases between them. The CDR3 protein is CASSEKRRAAYNEQFF. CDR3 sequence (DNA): TGTGCCAGCAGTGAAAAACGACGTGCCGCCTACAATGAGCAGTTCTTC.